The sequence of this TCR beta chain was determined in a study of T cell changes during pregnancy in multiple sclerosis. Only in-frame clones appear in the TCRdb table, and some are missing; sequencing was by immunoSEQ multiplex PCR. The sample holds over 50,000 clones, 80% to 90% seen once. This clone turned up a few times. This CDR3 is 14 amino acids long. V was pared by 0 bases and J by 4 bases, with 12 bases between. Germline V CDR1 and CDR2: GTSNPN, SVGIG (reference sequence). The receptor comes from a human donor whose cells served as feeder cells for cultures in a pregnancy study. The chain combines TRBV30 with TRBJ1-2; a weak D match, TRBD1 (5 bases). Sequenced sample: peripheral blood from another person, used as feeder cells. The CDR3 DNA reads as TGTGCCTGGAGTGTACCAGGGCCCCTCTATGGCTACACCTTC. This codes for CAWSVPGPLYGYTF. Using reference TRBV30 and TRBJ1-2 for the parts outside the CDR3, the full variable domain is SQTIHQWPATLVQPVGSPLSLECTVEGTSNPNLYWYRQAAGRGLQLLFYSVGIGQISSEVPQNLSASRPQDRQFILSSKKLLLSDSGFYLCAWSVPGPLYGYTFGSGTRLTVV.